A single sample is the source of the 32 T cell receptor beta chains below, sequenced in a study of cytomegalovirus exposure and HLA in healthy donors. 13 Jbeta primers and 60 Vbeta primers were used for the PCR. TCRdb's copy holds only in-frame clones and misses some; the assay was immunoSEQ multiplex PCR. The data show roughly 200,000 clones, 65% to 85% seen once. Sequenced material: PBMCs. The receptors stem from a man aged 40-49 years in good health and CMV-seropositive.

The chain is built from TRBV5-1 and TRBJ1-2; 9 bases agree with TRBD1. This CDR3 is built from 13 residues. Unmatched junction bases numbered 2, after V lost 3 bases and J lost 5 bases. Germline V gene sequence: CDR1 SGHRS, CDR2 YFSETQ. The CDR3 region has the DNA TGCGCCAGCAGCTCAGGACAGGGGTATGGCTACACCTTC. Translation gives CASSSGQGYGYTF.

This clone has only a few counts. The gene calls are TRBV28 and TRBJ2-7; TRBD2 might be the D (6 bases). The germline V gene has CDR1 MDHEN and CDR2 SYDVKM. V was cut by 3 bases and J by 5 bases, with 14 bases left in between. This CDR3 is 14 amino acids long. CDR3 sequence reads: CASSFIGSFNEQYF. The CDR3 DNA reads as TGTGCCAGCAGTTTTATCGGGAGCTTCAACGAGCAGTACTTC. The full variable domain, its missing parts supplied by reference TRBV28 and TRBJ2-7, is DVKVTQSSRYLVKRTGEKVFLECVQDMDHENMFWYRQDPGLGLRLIYFSYDVKMKEKGDIPEGYSVSREKKERFSLILESASTNQTSMYLCASSFIGSFNEQYFGPGTRLTVT.

This clone was seen a few times. J is TRBJ1-2 and V is TRBV28; D gene ambiguous. The CDR3 extends over 11 amino acids. CDR1 and CDR2 from the germline V gene are MDHEN and SYDVKM. V was pared by 7 bases and J by 3 bases, with 6 bases between. CDR3 loop: CASISDYGYTF. CDR3 bases: TGTGCCAGCATCTCGGACTATGGCTACACCTTC.

The chain joins TRBV28 to TRBJ2-7, with 9 bases identical to TRBD2. CDR1 is MDHEN and CDR2 is SYDVKM in the germline V gene. The J segment lost 2 bases and the V segment lost 5 bases, leaving 7 bases of the junction unmatched. CDR3 length: 15 residues. CDR3 amino acids: CASSPPRLAAYEQYF. As DNA, the CDR3 is TGTGCCAGCAGTCCTCCGCGACTAGCGGCCTACGAGCAGTACTTC.

The CDR3: CASSDGASGLYEQYF. The DNA for the CDR3 is TGTGCCAGCAGCGACGGGGCTAGCGGACTCTACGAGCAGTACTTC. The rearrangement uses TRBV7-9 and TRBJ2-7, with 7 bases matching TRBD2. With 5 bases clipped from V and 3 bases from J, the junction kept 10 bases outside the gene matches. Per germline, CDR1 SEHNR and CDR2 FQNEAQ (reference sequence). The CDR3 is made up of 15 amino acids.

The chain carries TRBV19 and TRBJ1-1, with D possibly matching TRBD1 (6 bases). V was shortened by 5 bases and J by 6 bases, with 13 bases between the two germline ends. The germline CDR1 and CDR2 sequences are LNHDA and SQIVND (reference sequence). The CDR3 has 13 amino acids. In nucleotides, the CDR3 is TGTGCCAGTAGTTGGGGGCAGGGTTCTGAAGCTTTCTTT. Protein product: CASSWGQGSEAFF.

As for this clone: The CDR3 end shows no conserved phenylalanine or tryptophan, and so a read error is likely. No DNA is shown, since the ends of the CDR3 on it are uncertain; the CDR3 is the one TCRdb lists. The chain has TRBV27 and TRBJ1-2. The CDR3 is 14 residues long, counting both termini. Per germline, CDR1 MNHEY and CDR2 SMNVEV (reference sequence). The CDR3 region is CASSTHGGNPPAVR.

This clone has only one observation. The gene calls are TRBV5-1 and TRBJ2-7, with 8 bases aligning to TRBD1. Germline assignment: CDR1 SGHRS and CDR2 YFSETQ. V lost 4 bases to trimming and J lost 3 bases; unmatched junction nucleotides: 3. CDR3 size: 13 residues. CDR3 nucleotides: TGCGCCAGCAGCCCGGGACAGGTCTACGAGCAGTACTTC. Amino acids: CASSPGQVYEQYF.

J is TRBJ2-2 and V is TRBV7-9; weak D call: TRBD1 (6 bases). Per the germline V gene, CDR1 is SEHNR and CDR2 is FQNEAQ (reference sequence). This CDR3 is 16 amino acids long. V was clipped by 5 bases and J by 4 bases, with 17 bases between them. Written as DNA, the CDR3 is TGTGCCAGCAGCCTTGGACAGCTAAGTTCCACCGGGGAGCTGTTTTTT. Its translation is CASSLGQLSSTGELFF.

This clone was counted between two and nine times. The V gene is TRBV5-1, the J gene TRBJ2-3; the match to TRBD2 covers 16 bases. Looked up from germline, CDR1 is SGHRS and CDR2 is YFSETQ. Unmatched junction bases numbered 8, after V lost 4 bases and J lost 3 bases. The length of the CDR3 is 18 residues. CDR3 residues: CASSLLGLAGGPTDTQYF. Here the CDR3 DNA reads TGCGCCAGCAGCCTTCTGGGACTAGCGGGAGGGCCAACAGATACGCAGTATTTT.

This rearrangement joins TRBV28 to TRBJ1-5; D call uncertain. CDR1 MDHEN and CDR2 SYDVKM come from the germline V gene. The CDR3 loop spans 10 amino acids. V shed 4 bases and J shed 12 bases, with 7 bases lying between them. The CDR3 region is CASSSRDQHF. The CDR3 DNA is TGTGCCAGCAGTTCCCGCGACCAGCATTTT.

The table lists this clone with a few counts. The chain combines TRBV7-8 with TRBJ1-4; D may be TRBD1 (5 bases). Trimming cost V 5 bases and J 13 bases, with 17 bases left between them. This CDR3 spans 13 amino acids. Germline V gene data show CDR1 as SGHVS and CDR2 as FQNEAQ. The DNA for the CDR3 is TGTGCCAGCAGCCCACGAGAGCAGGGAAGACTGTTTTTT. Its protein product is CASSPREQGRLFF. Using reference TRBV7-8 and TRBJ1-4 for the parts outside the CDR3, the full variable domain is GAGVSQSPRYKVAKRGQDVALRCDPISGHVSLFWYQQALGQGPEFLTYFQNEAQLDKSGLPSDRFFAERPEGSVSTLKIQRTQQEDSAVYLCASSPREQGRLFFGSGTQLSVL.

This clone was observed a few times. The chain is built from TRBV2 and TRBJ1-3; 9 bases are shared with TRBD1. The germline CDR1 and CDR2 sequences are SNHLY and FYNNEI. With V trimmed by 4 bases and J by 0 bases, 10 bases remained unmatched. The CDR3 has 18 amino acids. This CDR3 is CASSAPPGTGISGNTIYF. DNA of the CDR3: TGTGCCAGCAGTGCCCCCCCGGGGACAGGGATCTCTGGAAACACCATATATTTT.

This clone was seen a few times. Here the CDR3 reads CASSLALAPYNEQFF. The CDR3, as DNA: TGTGCCAGCAGCTTAGCACTAGCGCCCTACAATGAGCAGTTCTTC. The chain carries TRBV7-2 and TRBJ2-1; TRBD2 matches 7 bases. After removal of 0 bases from V and 2 bases from J, the junction contained 1 base not matched to a gene. Germline CDR1 and CDR2: SGHTA and FQGNSA. The CDR3 length is 15 residues.

This chain connects TRBV19 to TRBJ1-1; TRBD1 matches at 8 bases. This CDR3 is 17 amino acids long. V was pared by 4 bases and J by 5 bases, with 15 bases of the junction left unmatched. CDR1 LNHDA and CDR2 SQIVND come from the germline V gene (reference sequence). The CDR3 sequence: CASSKTTGVVVRTEAFF. The CDR3 nucleotides read TGTGCCAGTAGTAAAACGACAGGGGTGGTGGTCAGAACTGAAGCTTTCTTT.

The genes are TRBV27 and TRBJ2-7, with 10 bases identical to TRBD2. This CDR3 is built from 15 residues. CDR1 and CDR2 (germline): MNHEY, SMNVEV (reference sequence). V was pared by 6 bases and J by 7 bases, with 12 bases of the junction left unmatched. The CDR3 coding sequence is TGTGCCAGCAGCGAGGGGGCTAGCGGGAGTAATGAGCAGTACTTC. Amino acids: CASSEGASGSNEQYF.

The chain recombines TRBV7-8 with TRBJ2-1; no clear D gene. V was pared by 2 bases and J by 4 bases, with 9 bases between. Germline assignment: CDR1 SGHVS and CDR2 FQNEAQ. This CDR3 spans 14 amino acids. The CDR3 coding sequence is TGTGCCAGCAGCTTAACAGCAAAGTACAATGAGCAGTTCTTC. Translating it yields CASSLTAKYNEQFF.

The V call is TRBV7-9, the J call TRBJ2-1, with D tentatively TRBD2 (6 bases). Trimming cost V 5 bases and J 5 bases, with 10 bases left between them. Germline V CDR1 and CDR2: SEHNR, FQNEAQ (reference sequence). The CDR3 has 13 amino acids. In DNA form, the CDR3 reads TGTGCCAGCAGCATCGGGACTGACAATGAGCAGTTCTTC. As protein: CASSIGTDNEQFF.

In this sample, this clone turned up a few times. The gene calls are TRBV4-1 and TRBJ2-1; TRBD1 matches at 12 bases. The J segment lost 7 bases and the V segment lost 1 base, leaving 5 bases of the junction unmatched. Germline assignment: CDR1 MGHRA and CDR2 YSYEKL. CDR3 length: 16 residues. The CDR3 region is CASSQGWGQGANEQFF. The CDR3 DNA sequence: TGCGCCAGCAGCCAAGGTTGGGGACAGGGGGCGAATGAGCAGTTCTTC.

In its sample, this clone was seen a few times. V gene TRBV4-1 combines with J gene TRBJ2-7; TRBD1 aligns across 9 bases. Germline trimming cut 1 base from V and 0 bases from J; bases unmatched to any gene: 10. Germline V gives CDR1 MGHRA, CDR2 YSYEKL. This CDR3 has 18 residues. This CDR3 reads CASSQVRDRADSSYEQYF. As DNA, the CDR3 is TGCGCCAGCAGCCAAGTCCGGGACAGGGCCGACAGCTCCTACGAGCAGTACTTC.

The chain joins TRBV18 to TRBJ2-2; maybe TRBD2 (5 bases). V lost 5 bases to trimming and J lost 4 bases, with 8 bases between them. Germline V gene data show CDR1 as KGHSH and CDR2 as LQKENI. This CDR3 is 13 amino acids long. The CDR3 here is CASSAGVTGELFF. CDR3 bases: TGTGCCAGCTCAGCGGGCGTCACCGGGGAGCTGTTTTTT.

V is TRBV5-1 and J is TRBJ1-3, with D unclear. This CDR3 contains 15 residues. The V end was cut by 0 bases, the J end by 0 bases, with 7 bases between. Germline-derived CDR1 and CDR2 are SGHRS and YFSETQ. CDR3 DNA: TGCGCCAGCAGCTTGGACGGGAGCTCTGGAAACACCATATATTTT. It translates to CASSLDGSSGNTIYF.

This chain uses TRBV7-2 with TRBJ2-3, with TRBD2 matching over 7 bases. In germline, CDR1 is SGHTA, CDR2 FQGNSA. The CDR3 spans 15 residues. J lost 2 bases, V lost 3 bases, and 5 bases had no gene match. CDR3 coding DNA: TGTGCCAGCAGCTTGAACGGGAGGACCACAGATACGCAGTATTTT. It translates to CASSLNGRTTDTQYF. Supplemented by reference TRBV7-2 and TRBJ2-3, the full variable domain reads GAGVSQSPSNKVTEKGKDVELRCDPISGHTALYWYRQSLGQGLEFLIYFQGNSAPDKSGLPSDRFSAERTGGSVSTLTIQRTQQEDSAVYLCASSLNGRTTDTQYFGPGTRLTVL.

In its sample, this clone was seen once. V gene TRBV6-5 combines with J gene TRBJ2-1, with a weak D call TRBD2 (7 bases). Per the germline V gene, CDR1 is MNHEY and CDR2 is SVGAGI. This CDR3 contains 16 residues. Trimming cost V 0 bases and J 5 bases, with 14 bases left between them. DNA of the CDR3: TGTGCCAGCAGTTACTCGCTGGGAGGGGGGGACAATGAGCAGTTCTTC. Amino acid sequence: CASSYSLGGGDNEQFF.

V and J are TRBV10-3 and TRBJ2-5; TRBD2 agrees at 9 bases. The CDR3 has 14 amino acids. J gave up 2 bases and V 6 bases, and 4 bases lay outside the gene matches. CDR1 is ENHRY, CDR2 SYGVKD, per germline. The CDR3 nucleotides read TGTGCCATCAGCCGGACTAGCGAACAAGAGACCCAGTACTTC. It yields the protein CAISRTSEQETQYF.

The V gene is TRBV27, the J gene TRBJ2-6; 8 bases match TRBD1. The germline V gene encodes CDR1 MNHEY and CDR2 SMNVEV (reference sequence). The J segment lost 0 bases and the V segment lost 5 bases, leaving 6 bases of the junction unmatched. The CDR3 contains 17 residues. The CDR3, as DNA: TGTGCCAGCAGTGTGGGACAGGACAGCTCTGGGGCCAACGTCCTGACTTTC. This gives the protein CASSVGQDSSGANVLTF.

This clone was observed once. The CDR3 bases are TGTGCCAGCAGCACAGGGGTATCGAACTATGGCTACACCTTC. Protein sequence: CASSTGVSNYGYTF. J is TRBJ1-2 and V is TRBV28, with 7 positions matching TRBD1. CDR1 is MDHEN, CDR2 SYDVKM, per germline. CDR3 length: 14 amino acids. V trimming: 6 bases; J trimming: 2 bases; junction bases outside the gene matches: 6.

V and J are TRBV9 and TRBJ1-4, with 9 bases matching TRBD1. Germline loops: CDR1 SGDLS, CDR2 YYNGEE. The CDR3 is 15 amino acids. Unmatched junction bases numbered 8, after V lost 4 bases and J lost 7 bases. In DNA, the CDR3 is TGTGCCAGCAGCACCCGGACAGGGGTGGGTGAAAAACTGTTTTTT. Translation: CASSTRTGVGEKLFF.

The chain is built from TRBV5-1 and TRBJ2-5; 8 nucleotides agree with TRBD2. Germline CDR1 reads SGHRS; CDR2 reads YFSETQ. The CDR3 has 15 residues. Trimming took 0 bases from V and 2 from J; bases not matched to a gene: 3. CDR3 bases: TGCGCCAGCAGCTTGGTGGGACTAGGACAAGAGACCCAGTACTTC. It encodes CASSLVGLGQETQYF.

J is TRBJ2-7 and V is TRBV5-1, with TRBD2 identical over 12 bases. The CDR3 is 15 amino acids. Germline CDR1 reads SGHRS; CDR2 reads YFSETQ. V was pared by 4 bases and J by 3 bases, with 5 bases of the junction left unmatched. CDR3 in amino acids: CASSITSGRNYEQYF. CDR3 sequence (DNA): TGCGCCAGCAGCATTACTAGCGGGAGGAACTACGAGCAGTACTTC.

The chain carries TRBV10-1 and TRBJ2-3; 9 bases are shared with TRBD2. The CDR3 covers 16 residues. With 2 bases clipped from V and 2 bases from J, the junction kept 5 bases outside the gene matches. From germline, CDR1 is WNHNN and CDR2 SYGVQD (reference sequence). The CDR3 DNA is TGCGCCAGCAGTGAGGGGCTAGCGGGACCCACAGATACGCAGTATTTT. This encodes CASSEGLAGPTDTQYF.

The rearrangement links TRBV9 to TRBJ2-1, with 7 bases identical to TRBD2. This CDR3 is 18 amino acids long. CDR1 and CDR2 (germline): SGDLS, YYNGEE. The junction had 14 bases not matched to a gene; V was cut back by 0 bases and J by 5 bases. In DNA form, the CDR3 reads TGTGCCAGCAGCGTAGTTCCCCGGTCGGGGGAGGGGAACAATGAGCAGTTCTTC. It codes for CASSVVPRSGEGNNEQFF.